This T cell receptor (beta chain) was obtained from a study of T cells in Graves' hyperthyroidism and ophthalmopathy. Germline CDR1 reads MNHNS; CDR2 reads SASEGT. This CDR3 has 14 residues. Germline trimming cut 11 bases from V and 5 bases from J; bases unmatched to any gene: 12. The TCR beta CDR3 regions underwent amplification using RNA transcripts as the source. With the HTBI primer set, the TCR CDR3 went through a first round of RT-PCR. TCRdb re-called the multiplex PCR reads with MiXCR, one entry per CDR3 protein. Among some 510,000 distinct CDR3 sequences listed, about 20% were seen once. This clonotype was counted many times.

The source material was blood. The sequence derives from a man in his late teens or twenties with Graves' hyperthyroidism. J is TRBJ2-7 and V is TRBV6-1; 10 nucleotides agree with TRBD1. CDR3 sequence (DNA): TGTGCCGGAGGGGGGGACAGGGGACCGCACGAGCAGTACTTC. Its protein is CAGGGDRGPHEQYF.